The clone carrying this T cell receptor beta chain came up many times. Antigen: not known. V trimming: 5 bases; J trimming: 0 bases; junction bases outside the gene matches: 18. This CDR3 region has 20 residues. Germline loops: CDR1 SGHVT, CDR2 SQSDAQ. Included in the TCR beta cDNA libraries were unique molecular identifiers. TCRdb processed the PCR reads anew with MiXCR; each CDR3 protein has one entry. The table has 150,000 to 200,000 distinct CDR3 sequences, about 30% seen once. The data stem from a study of post-analysis software for immune sequencing data. Study outcomes and limitations: Compared with controls, patients had more of 4 to 6 TRBV segments, including TRBV5-6, TRBV5-1 and TRBV20-1. For normalized Chao1 diversity, multiple sclerosis patients scored significantly lower than controls did.

The genes are TRBV7-4 and TRBJ2-1; 8 bases are a match to TRBD2. This TCR derives from a girl aged 5 to 17 with multiple sclerosis. Sequences were obtained from blood. CDR3 DNA sequence: TGTGCCAGCAGCCCTAGAAGGGCTAGCGGGTCGACTAGCTCCTACAATGAGCAGTTCTTC. Encoded protein: CASSPRRASGSTSSYNEQFF.